One TCR beta chain is described in this entry. During active infection, Seattle patients enrolled and were then monitored through disease. This sample is part of a study of blood T cell repertoires in COVID-19. Clones were read by immunoSEQ multiplex PCR, and TCRdb kept only the in-frame ones, dropping some. The data hold some 140,000 clones, with 83% observed a single time. Sequencing was performed on peripheral blood. The receptor comes from a woman in her sixties with COVID-19, enrolled during active disease.

CDR3 sequence (DNA): TGTGCCAGCAGCACCGCGGACAGGGGGGCCCTCAATGAGCAGTTCTTC. It specifies CASSTADRGALNEQFF. The chain joins TRBV5-4 to TRBJ2-1; 10 nucleotides match TRBD1. CDR3 size: 16 residues. Germline loops: CDR1 SGHNT, CDR2 YYREEE (reference sequence). V was pared by 4 bases and J by 6 bases, with 10 bases of the junction left unmatched.